Following are 28 T cell receptor beta chains from one sample sequenced in a study of Graves' ophthalmopathy and Graves' hyperthyroidism (dated by TCRdb to 2016 to 2018). The sample was run on an Illumina HiSeq 2000. For repertoire sequencing, the TCR beta CDR3 regions were amplified from RNA transcripts. The first round was an RT-PCR using HTBI primers with the Qiagen OneStep RT-PCR kit, and this first round was followed by a second-round multiplex PCR, then size selection and purification. TCRdb took the public reads, trimmed them with fastp at Q25, ran MiXCR for clone calling and kept in-frame beta chains. Each entry is one CDR3 protein sequence, shown with its most common DNA and genes. This sample gives about 740,000 distinct CDR3 sequences in total; 40% of them show up just once. Clones ranked in the top ten supply 44% of the sample. Sequencing used peripheral blood. Source of these receptors: an adult man with Graves' ophthalmopathy.

The V call is TRBV7-2, the J call TRBJ2-7, with D perhaps TRBD1 (6 bases). The CDR3 sequence is 14 residues long. Germline values: CDR1 SGHTA, CDR2 FQGNSA. Trimming removed 4 bases at V and 0 bases at J, with 10 bases between. The CDR3: CASSSQGDSYEQYF. CDR3 coding DNA: TGTGCCAGCAGCTCACAGGGAGACTCCTACGAGCAGTACTTC. The full variable domain, completed using reference TRBV7-2 and TRBJ2-7, is GAGVSQSPSNKVTEKGKDVELRCDPISGHTALYWYRQSLGQGLEFLIYFQGNSAPDKSGLPSDRFSAERTGGSVSTLTIQRTQQEDSAVYLCASSSQGDSYEQYFGPGTRLTVT.

Ten or more counts support this clonotype. This chain links TRBV2 with TRBJ1-1; weak D call: TRBD1 (5 bases). The CDR3 runs to 13 residues. V lost 6 bases, J lost 7 bases, and 15 bases lay in between. Germline CDR1 and CDR2: SNHLY and FYNNEI. As DNA, the CDR3 is TGTGCCAGCAGCGGCTCGAGGGGCGGTGAAGCTTTCTTT. Protein: CASSGSRGGEAFF.

This clonotype was recorded at least ten times. This chain links TRBV10-3 with TRBJ1-1, with D perhaps TRBD1 (5 bases). Trimming shortened V by 0 bases and J by 5 bases, and 19 bases separated the two germline ends. The V gene's germline CDR1 is ENHRY and CDR2 SYGVKD. This CDR3 has 17 residues. The CDR3 is CAISESGVGQKTTEAFF. CDR3 in DNA: TGTGCCATCAGTGAGTCTGGTGTTGGACAAAAGACAACTGAAGCTTTCTTT.

The rearrangement joins TRBV25-1 to TRBJ1-6, with 7 nucleotides matching TRBD1. V shed 7 bases, J shed 7 bases, and the junction held 7 bases outside the gene matches. This CDR3 has 14 residues. Germline V lookup: CDR1 MGHDK, CDR2 SYGVNS. In DNA, the CDR3 is TGTGCCAGCACCAAGGGGGCGGGGAATTCACCCCTCCACTTT. Encoded protein: CASTKGAGNSPLHF. The whole variable domain, remainder taken from reference TRBV25-1 and TRBJ1-6, is EADIYQTPRYLVIGTGKKITLECSQTMGHDKMYWYQQDPGMELHLIHYSYGVNSTEKGDLSSESTVSRIRTEHFPLTLESARPSHTSQYLCASTKGAGNSPLHFGNGTRLTVT.

The genes are TRBV7-2 and TRBJ2-6; D is perhaps TRBD1 (5 bases). The CDR3 totals 17 residues. Trimming removed 6 bases at V and 1 base at J, with 16 bases between. The germline gives CDR1 SGHTA, CDR2 FQGNSA. The CDR3 region has the DNA TGTGCCAGCAGTGGAGACAGAATTTATTCTGGGGCCAACGTCCTGACTTTC. It encodes CASSGDRIYSGANVLTF.

Ten or more counts support this clonotype. In DNA form, the CDR3 reads TGTGCCAGTAGGGACAGGGGGTTAGAGACTGAAGCTTTCTTT. Residues: CASRDRGLETEAFF. V is TRBV19 and J is TRBJ1-1, with 10 bases aligning to TRBD1. The CDR3 is made up of 14 amino acids. Per germline, CDR1 LNHDA and CDR2 SQIVND (reference sequence). V lost 6 bases, J lost 5 bases, and 6 bases stayed unmatched.

V and J are TRBV10-3 and TRBJ2-3, with 9 bases aligning to TRBD2. Germline assignment: CDR1 ENHRY and CDR2 SYGVKD. The CDR3 has 14 amino acids. V lost 10 bases and J lost 4; bases outside the gene matches: 9. For the CDR3, the DNA is TGTGCCACCCTGAGGCGGGGGGGGTCAGATACGCAGTATTTT. Its translation is CATLRRGGSDTQYF.

This clonotype was found once. The rearrangement uses TRBV6-5 and TRBJ2-7; D unclear. CDR3 length: 15 amino acids. Germline V gene lookup returns CDR1 MNHEY and CDR2 SVGAGI. V was cut by 3 bases and J by 4 bases, with 16 bases left in between. CDR3 loop: CASSYRSQLQYEQYF. The CDR3 region has the DNA TGTGCCAGCAGTTATCGGTCCCAACTACAGTACGAGCAGTACTTC.

A remark on this clonotype: This CDR3 is missing its conserved last phenylalanine or tryptophan, likely due to a read error. This rearrangement joins TRBV7-9 to TRBJ1-6, with D perhaps matching TRBD1 (5 bases). CDR3 length: 17 residues. The V end was cut by 3 bases, the J end by 9 bases, with 21 bases between. Per germline, CDR1 SEHNR and CDR2 FQNEAQ (reference sequence). The CDR3 reads CASSFLTSGPLGSPLHL. CDR3 bases: TGTGCCAGCAGCTTTCTTACATCGGGGCCCTTGGGTTCACCCCTCCACCTT.

This clonotype was seen only a few times. This may be a read error, as it is one base from a much larger clone. This chain joins TRBV6-5 and TRBJ1-1, with D hard to call. Trimming stripped 2 bases from V and 0 bases from J, with 1 base between. Germline CDR1 and CDR2: MNHEY and SVGAGI. The CDR3 has 12 amino acids. The CDR3 coding sequence is TGTGCCAGCAGTTACGTGAACACTGAAGCTTTCTTT. This translates into CASSYVNTEAFF.

The V gene is TRBV7-9, the J gene TRBJ1-1; 8 nucleotides match TRBD1. Germline V lookup: CDR1 SEHNR, CDR2 FQNEAQ (reference sequence). The CDR3 is made up of 13 amino acids. With 5 bases clipped from V and 11 bases from J, the junction kept 10 bases outside the gene matches. The CDR3 bases are TGTGCCAGCAGCGGGCAGACAGGGGCAGGGGCTTTCTTT. This codes for CASSGQTGAGAFF.

The chain links TRBV7-9 to TRBJ1-1, with a weak D call TRBD1 (5 bases). V was pared by 11 bases and J by 6 bases, with 16 bases between. Germline values: CDR1 SEHNR, CDR2 FQNEAQ (reference sequence). The CDR3 totals 12 residues. The CDR3 reads CASKNRQAEAFF. The CDR3 region has the DNA TGTGCCTCGAAAAACAGGCAGGCTGAAGCTTTCTTT.

In the case of this clonotype: This may be a read error, as it is one base from a much larger clone. The gene calls are TRBV24-1 and TRBJ1-5, with TRBD1 matching 7 bases. Germline trimming cut 7 bases from V and 4 bases from J; bases unmatched to any gene: 6. Germline CDR1 KGHDR, CDR2 SFDVKD. This CDR3 comprises 14 residues. For the CDR3, the DNA is TGTGCCACCAGCTTAGGGACAGCTAATCAGCCCCAGCATTTT. It is translated as CATSLGTANQPQHF.

The genes are TRBV9 and TRBJ1-4; D remains unclear. The CDR3 spans 18 residues. The germline V and J ends were trimmed by 5 bases and 2 bases, with 22 bases remaining between them. Germline CDR1 and CDR2: SGDLS and YYNGEE. The CDR3 region is CASSYSSQRKSTNEKLFF. CDR3 DNA sequence: TGTGCCAGCAGTTACTCGTCACAGCGGAAAAGCACTAATGAAAAACTGTTTTTT.

The rearrangement links TRBV25-1 to TRBJ1-2, with 10 nucleotides matching TRBD1. Looked up from germline, CDR1 is MGHDK and CDR2 is SYGVNS. This CDR3 has 14 amino acids. The CDR3 region has the DNA TGTGCTAGAGGGACAGGGGCGCCTAACTATGGCTACACCTTC. Its protein is CARGTGAPNYGYTF.

A remark on this clonotype: A much larger clone lies one base from this, so it may be a read error. The rearrangement links TRBV15 to TRBJ2-7, with D possibly being TRBD1 (6 bases). Trimming pared 3 bases from V and 0 bases from J, leaving 15 bases between. CDR1 LNHNV and CDR2 YYDKDF come from the germline V gene (reference sequence). This CDR3 has 16 residues. The CDR3 sequence: CATSSVPGHSSYEQYF. CDR3 nucleotide sequence: TGTGCCACCAGCAGCGTTCCGGGACACAGCTCCTACGAGCAGTACTTC.

The chain links TRBV29-1 to TRBJ1-1; 9 bases line up with TRBD1. The germline CDR1 and CDR2 sequences are SQVTM and ANQGSEA. The V and J ends lost 7 bases and 3 bases, in that order; junction bases with no gene match: 6. The length of the CDR3 is 13 residues. CDR3 amino acids: CSEDRGPYTEAFF. CDR3 nucleotides: TGCAGCGAGGACAGGGGTCCCTACACTGAAGCTTTCTTT.

The gene calls are TRBV12-3 or TRBV12-4 and TRBJ1-2; D ambiguous. V shed 7 bases and J shed 8 bases, with 17 bases lying between them. CDR3 length equals 13 residues. The CDR3 here is CASNPLEGGGYTF. In DNA, the CDR3 is TGTGCCAGCAACCCCCTAGAGGGCGGCGGCTACACCTTC.

At least ten counts were recorded for this clonotype. The chain employs TRBV7-9 and TRBJ1-2, with a tentative D call TRBD1 (5 bases). Deletions cut 5 bases from V and 0 bases from J, with 10 bases between. Germline values: CDR1 SEHNR, CDR2 FQNEAQ (reference sequence). This CDR3 has 14 residues. CDR3 protein: CASSRQITNYGYTF. CDR3 DNA sequence: TGTGCCAGCAGCCGACAGATTACTAACTATGGCTACACCTTC. Variable domain in full (rest from reference TRBV7-9 and TRBJ1-2): DTGVSQNPRHKITKRGQNVTFRCDPISEHNRLYWYRQTLGQGPEFLTYFQNEAQLEKSRLLSDRFSAERPKGSFSTLEIQRTEQGDSAMYLCASSRQITNYGYTFGSGTRLTVV.

This clonotype showed up many times. V usage is TRBV20-1 and J usage is TRBJ1-2, with TRBD1 as a possible D gene (5 bases). Trimming pared 2 bases from V and 4 bases from J, leaving 20 bases between. This CDR3 has 16 amino acids. Germline V lookup: CDR1 DFQATT, CDR2 SNEGSKA (reference sequence). The CDR3 protein is CSARTDGAGLPYGYTF. CDR3 DNA sequence: TGCAGTGCTAGAACGGACGGGGCAGGGCTGCCCTATGGCTACACCTTC.

CDR3 protein: CASRPTSGRFQETQYF. The CDR3, as DNA: TGTGCCAGCAGGCCGACTAGCGGGCGTTTCCAAGAGACCCAGTACTTC. This chain joins TRBV7-9 and TRBJ2-5, with 10 bases fitting TRBD2. Per the germline V gene, CDR1 is SEHNR and CDR2 is FQNEAQ (reference sequence). This CDR3 has 16 amino acids. After removal of 6 bases from V and 1 base from J, the junction contained 8 bases not matched to a gene.

The rearrangement joins TRBV7-2 to TRBJ2-7; 7 bases are a match to TRBD1. After removal of 6 bases from V and 0 bases from J, the junction contained 11 bases not matched to a gene. Germline CDR1 and CDR2: SGHTA and FQGNSA. This CDR3 has 16 residues. The CDR3 DNA reads TGTGCCAGCAGTTCACAGGGGTATCGGTCCTCCTACGAGCAGTACTTC. It is translated as CASSSQGYRSSYEQYF.

This clonotype came up a few times. A junction boundary mismatches the germline segment, possibly from a read error. The chain combines TRBV10-3 with TRBJ1-4; unclear D gene. The CDR3 is 14 residues long. Germline V CDR1 and CDR2: ENHRY, SYGVKD. The CDR3 nucleotides are TGTGCCAGCAGTGAACTCAGGCGTAATGAAAAACTGTTTTTT. Translation gives CASSELRRNEKLFF.

Comment on this clonotype: One junction end disagrees with the germline gene, perhaps due to a read error. This chain connects TRBV10-3 to TRBJ1-3; D remains unclear. The germline CDR1 and CDR2 sequences are ENHRY and SYGVKD. This CDR3 region has 13 residues. This CDR3 reads CASSEERGNTIYF. The CDR3 DNA reads TGTGCCAGCAGTGAAGAGCGCGGAAACACCATATATTTT.

This clonotype was detected ten times or more. The chain has TRBV20-1 and TRBJ1-4; TRBD1 aligns across 11 bases. Trimming cost V 1 base and J 7 bases; bases outside gene matches: 2. CDR3 length: 14 residues. CDR1 is DFQATT and CDR2 is SNEGSKA in the germline V gene (reference sequence). The CDR3 DNA sequence: TGCAGTGCTAGAGCGGACAGGGGGCGTGAAAAACTGTTTTTT. This translates into CSARADRGREKLFF.

This clonotype has ten or more counts. A junction end diverges from the germline sequence, so it may reflect a read error. The V call is TRBV24-1, the J call TRBJ1-5; D gene ambiguous. The V gene's germline CDR1 is KGHDR and CDR2 SFDVKD. CDR3 length: 16 residues. The CDR3 sequence is CASSPPGSGPNQPQHF. CDR3 nucleotide sequence: TGTGCCAGCAGTCCCCCCGGATCGGGCCCCAATCAGCCCCAGCATTTT.

This clonotype was counted only a few times. The CDR3 spells CASSSSTGRTNEKLFF. CDR3 bases: TGTGCCAGCAGCTCCAGCACGGGACGGACTAATGAAAAACTGTTTTTT. The chain carries TRBV7-9 and TRBJ1-4; TRBD1 might be the D (5 bases). Germline V CDR1 and CDR2: SEHNR, FQNEAQ (reference sequence). The V end was cut by 4 bases, the J end by 2 bases, with 14 bases between. The CDR3 contains 16 residues.

V and J are TRBV7-9 and TRBJ1-2; no firm D call. V dropped 7 bases and J dropped 4 bases, with 16 bases sitting between them. Germline CDR1 is SEHNR and CDR2 is FQNEAQ (reference sequence). CDR3 length: 14 amino acids. The CDR3 DNA follows: TGTGCCAGCACCCCTAGCGGGAGAAGCTATGGCTACACCTTC. Protein: CASTPSGRSYGYTF.